This T cell receptor (beta chain) was obtained from a study of T cell repertoires in cytomegalovirus infection. At the level of the study: Peptides in the study included HLA-C-restricted and HLA-B-restricted CMV epitopes. Shared public TCR beta signatures pointed to both CMV infection and a matching HLA type. Whole-study findings and limits: Predominance within the ex vivo response was attributable to HLA-C-restricted CMV-specific TCR beta clonotypes.

TCRdb re-analysed the reads in MiXCR, keeping a single row per CDR3 protein. The sample lists about 770,000 distinct CDR3 sequences; 25% to 30% were seen once. This clonotype came up a few times. Its antigen is still unknown. Trimming removed 6 bases from V and 3 bases from J, with 15 bases in between. Germline V gene lookup returns CDR1 MNHNS and CDR2 SASEGT. The CDR3 loop spans 14 amino acids. The sequenced sample was cultured CD8+ T cells from PBMCs, obtained from culture after CMV antigen stimulation. This chain joins TRBV6-1 and TRBJ2-7, with a tentative D call TRBD1 (6 bases). This TCR was sampled from a human donor in good health (CMV status not recorded). Some clones in this sample may be carry-over from other donors' samples. The CDR3 reads CASSGWGRGYEQYV. The CDR3 DNA sequence: TGTGCCAGCAGCGGGTGGGGCAGGGGCTACGAGCAGTACGTC.